The next 22 T cell receptor beta chains were all read from a single sample in a study of T cell repertoires in cytomegalovirus infection. A single record per CDR3 protein comes from TCRdb applying MiXCR to the reads. Of around 450,000 distinct CDR3 sequences listed, roughly 31% are singletons. The sequenced sample was PBMCs. The origin of the receptors is a human donor in good health (CMV status not recorded). Some clones in this sample may be carry-over from other donors' samples.

The V and J genes are TRBV6-2 or TRBV6-3 and TRBJ2-7; D could derive from TRBD1 or TRBD2 (5 bases each). Germline V gene data show CDR1 as MNHEY and CDR2 as SVGEGT. The V end lost 8 bases, the J end lost 6 bases, and 17 bases lay between the germline ends. This CDR3 is 13 amino acids long. The CDR3 sequence is CASLVGTPGEQYF. The CDR3 DNA sequence: TGTGCCAGCCTGGTGGGGACGCCTGGCGAGCAGTACTTC.

The rearrangement links TRBV19 to TRBJ1-5; 10 nucleotides agree with TRBD1. The germline V gene encodes CDR1 LNHDA and CDR2 SQIVND (reference sequence). The CDR3 sequence is 16 residues long. V trimming: 5 bases; J trimming: 6 bases; junction bases outside the gene matches: 10. The CDR3 nucleotides are TGTGCCAGTAGTCCCATCGGGACAGGGGTAAGTCAGCCCCAGCATTTT. Translation gives CASSPIGTGVSQPQHF.

The chain is built from TRBV30 and TRBJ2-2; D gene ambiguous. The germline V gene has CDR1 GTSNPN and CDR2 SVGIG (reference sequence). Trimming removed 8 bases from V and 4 bases from J, with 14 bases in between. The CDR3 spans 13 residues. The CDR3 here is CARNRPGTGELFF. The CDR3 DNA is TGTGCCCGGAATAGACCGGGCACCGGGGAGCTGTTTTTT.

The chain uses TRBV12-3 or TRBV12-4 and TRBJ1-1; no firm D call. The CDR3 loop spans 15 amino acids. Trimming removed 6 bases at V and 1 base at J, with 15 bases between. The CDR3 loop reads CASSFPGLRNTEAFF. CDR3 DNA: TGTGCCAGCAGCTTCCCGGGATTAAGGAACACTGAAGCTTTCTTT.

V and J are TRBV12-3 or TRBV12-4 and TRBJ2-5, with TRBD1 identical over 10 bases. CDR3 length equals 14 residues. The trim removed 7 bases at V and 4 bases at J, leaving 6 bases unmatched. CDR3 amino acids: CASTPTGGGETQYF. CDR3 in DNA: TGTGCCAGCACCCCGACAGGGGGCGGAGAGACCCAGTACTTC.

A note on this clonotype: Possible read error: a much larger clone is one base away. The chain employs TRBV7-9 and TRBJ2-5; TRBD1 might be the D (6 bases). This CDR3 has 15 amino acids. CDR1 and CDR2 (germline): SEHNR, FQNEAQ (reference sequence). For the CDR3, the DNA is TGTGCCAGCAGGTCCTCCAGGGGTCGCCAAGAGAACCAGTACTTC. This gives the protein CASRSSRGRQENQYF.

The chain carries TRBV6-4 and TRBJ1-2; D gene unclear. The CDR3 sequence is 13 residues long. V gave up 0 bases and J gave up 9 bases, with 11 bases separating them. Germline V gene data show CDR1 as MRHNA and CDR2 as SNTAGT. CDR3 nucleotides: TGTGCCAGCAGTGACTCGATCACGGGGAGCTACACCTTC. Its protein product is CASSDSITGSYTF.

Concerning this clonotype: A much larger clone differs by one base, so this may be a read error. The V and J genes are TRBV24-1 and TRBJ2-3, with D perhaps TRBD1 (5 bases). In germline, CDR1 is KGHDR, CDR2 SFDVKD. This CDR3 has 15 residues. The CDR3 bases are TGTGCCCCCAGTGACCACAGGTTGAGAACAGATACGCAGTATTTT. This encodes CAPSDHRLRTDTQYF.

Only a few counts were recorded for this clonotype. The rearrangement links TRBV4-2 to TRBJ2-3; 7 positions agree with TRBD2. The CDR3 is made up of 15 amino acids. Germline V lookup: CDR1 LGHNA, CDR2 YNFKEQ. V lost 1 base and J lost 2; bases outside the gene matches: 3. CDR3 amino acids: CASSQVKRDTDTQYF. DNA of the CDR3: TGTGCCAGCAGCCAAGTAAAGCGGGACACAGATACGCAGTATTTT.

The table lists this clonotype with a few counts. The V call is TRBV20-1, the J call TRBJ1-6, with TRBD1 as a possible D gene (6 bases). In germline, CDR1 is DFQATT, CDR2 SNEGSKA (reference sequence). The germline V and J ends were trimmed by 5 bases and 8 bases, with 16 bases remaining between them. This CDR3 is built from 14 residues. This CDR3 reads CSAERGRRDSPLHF. The CDR3 DNA reads TGCAGTGCTGAGAGGGGGAGACGGGATTCACCCCTCCACTTT.

This clonotype was recorded at least ten times. The chain uses TRBV7-2 and TRBJ1-4; unclear D gene. V was clipped by 1 base and J by 7 bases, with 10 bases between them. CDR3 length: 14 residues. Germline CDR1 and CDR2: SGHTA and FQGNSA. CDR3 nucleotides: TGTGCCAGCAGCTTAGGGGCCTATGGTGAAAAACTGTTTTTT. Residues: CASSLGAYGEKLFF. Drawing the rest from reference TRBV7-2 and TRBJ1-4, the complete variable domain is GAGVSQSPSNKVTEKGKDVELRCDPISGHTALYWYRQSLGQGLEFLIYFQGNSAPDKSGLPSDRFSAERTGGSVSTLTIQRTQQEDSAVYLCASSLGAYGEKLFFGSGTQLSVL.

This sequence joins TRBV5-4 and TRBJ2-5; TRBD1 or TRBD2 may be the D gene (5 bases each). This CDR3 comprises 14 residues. Germline V lookup: CDR1 SGHNT, CDR2 YYREEE (reference sequence). V was shortened by 0 bases and J by 4 bases, with 10 bases between the two germline ends. CDR3 amino acids: CASSLVGVRETQYF. CDR3 sequence (DNA): TGTGCCAGCAGCTTGGTGGGGGTTCGAGAGACCCAGTACTTC.

In the case of this clonotype: This CDR3 is missing its conserved last phenylalanine or tryptophan, likely due to a read error. J is TRBJ2-7 and V is TRBV7-9, with unresolved D. The CDR3 runs to 11 residues. Germline V CDR1 and CDR2: SEHNR, FQNEAQ (reference sequence). Trimming removed 6 bases at V and 3 bases at J, with 6 bases between. The CDR3 is CASSSNYEQYL. The CDR3 nucleotides read TGTGCCAGCAGTTCAAACTACGAGCAGTACTTA.

With regard to this clonotype: Possible read error: a much larger clone is one base away. J is TRBJ1-6 and V is TRBV7-3, with TRBD1 matching over 7 bases. Germline CDR1 reads SGHTA; CDR2 reads FQGTGA. Trimming removed 5 bases from V and 7 bases from J; junction bases left unmatched: 8. This CDR3 contains 15 residues. CDR3 nucleotides: TGTGCCAGCAGCACGGGGACAGTGGGAAATTCACCCCTCCACTTT. It specifies CASSTGTVGNSPLHF. The complete variable domain, with remaining parts taken from reference TRBV7-3 and TRBJ1-6, reads GAGVSQTPSNKVTEKGKYVELRCDPISGHTALYWYRQSLGQGPEFLIYFQGTGAADDSGLPNDRFFAVRPEGSVSTLKIQRTERGDSAVYLCASSTGTVGNSPLHFGNGTRLTVT.

This clonotype was observed many times. The J gene is TRBJ1-1, the V gene TRBV12-3 or TRBV12-4, with D maybe TRBD1 (5 bases). V was clipped by 5 bases and J by 9 bases, with 10 bases between them. The CDR3 is made up of 11 amino acids. The CDR3 region is CASSIGTKAFF. The CDR3 DNA follows: TGTGCCAGCAGTATAGGGACCAAAGCTTTCTTT.

The genes are TRBV29-1 and TRBJ2-2, with 9 nucleotides matching TRBD1. V lost 1 base, J lost 4 bases, and 7 bases stayed unmatched. The CDR3 runs 16 residues. Germline V gene data show CDR1 as SQVTM and CDR2 as ANQGSEA. CDR3 protein: CSVEGRDRVGTGELFF. The CDR3 DNA sequence: TGCAGCGTTGAAGGAAGGGACAGGGTCGGCACCGGGGAGCTGTTTTTT.

This clonotype has at least ten counts. The chain couples TRBV7-6 to TRBJ2-5; D is perhaps TRBD2 (5 bases). The CDR3 has 13 amino acids. V lost 5 bases and J lost 2, with 9 bases in between. The V gene's germline CDR1 is SGHVS and CDR2 FNYEAQ. CDR3 nucleotides: TGTGCCAGCAGCCCGGGAACTCAAGAGACCCAGTACTTC. Protein sequence: CASSPGTQETQYF.

This chain connects TRBV20-1 to TRBJ2-7, with D hard to call. Trimming pared 5 bases from V and 0 bases from J, leaving 17 bases between. The V gene's germline CDR1 is DFQATT and CDR2 SNEGSKA (reference sequence). The CDR3 length is 15 residues. As DNA, the CDR3 is TGCAGTGCTCTGTTAGGGATGGGAAGCTCCTACGAGCAGTACTTC. This encodes CSALLGMGSSYEQYF.

This clonotype appeared a few times. The J gene is TRBJ2-7, the V gene TRBV7-6; D uncertain. Trimming took off 4 bases at V and 7 bases at J, with 17 bases between the two ends. CDR1 and CDR2 (germline): SGHVS, FNYEAQ. The CDR3 loop spans 14 amino acids. CDR3 protein: CASSSPWGGGEQYF. The CDR3 nucleotides are TGTGCCAGCAGCTCCCCCTGGGGTGGCGGAGAGCAGTACTTC.

The chain has TRBV2 and TRBJ2-5, with D unclear. Germline lookup yields CDR1 SNHLY and CDR2 FYNNEI. Trimming pared 2 bases from V and 13 bases from J, leaving 23 bases between. CDR3 length equals 15 residues. Here the CDR3 DNA reads TGTGCCAGCAGTGAATCGAGTAATCCTAACAGTAGAAGGTACTTC. Residues: CASSESSNPNSRRYF.

This chain links TRBV12-3 or TRBV12-4 with TRBJ2-3; the D is unclear. The CDR3 contains 14 residues. V lost 5 bases to trimming and J lost 9 bases, with 18 bases between them. CDR3 DNA sequence: TGTGCCAGCAGTAACCTTGAGGTGGCGGTAACGCAGTATTTT. As protein: CASSNLEVAVTQYF.

This chain connects TRBV10-3 to TRBJ1-1; D remains unclear. Trimming stripped 1 base from V and 1 base from J, with 4 bases between. Germline-derived CDR1 and CDR2 are ENHRY and SYGVKD. CDR3 size: 13 residues. The chain's CDR3 is CAISEFQNTEAFF. CDR3 in DNA: TGTGCCATCAGTGAGTTCCAGAACACTGAAGCTTTCTTT.